A selection of T cell receptor beta chains follows, all from one sample in a study of blood T cell repertoires in COVID-19. Using immunoSEQ multiplex PCR, the repertoire was profiled, and TCRdb retains in-frame clones only, with some absent. The sample records a few hundred thousand clones, around 90% being singletons. The sequenced sample was peripheral blood. The source is a woman aged 60-75 years with COVID-19, enrolled during active disease. CDR3s leave out the opening cysteine and the closing phenylalanine or tryptophan. D genes are given only for firm matches.

J gene	V gene	D gene	CDR3 protein
TRBJ2-2	TRBV4-1	TRBD1	ASSQRQGNTGELF
TRBJ1-2	TRBV16	TRBD1	ASSQRFDRGYGYT
TRBJ2-2	TRBV9	TRBD1	ASRAGGTGELF
TRBJ1-2	TRBV5-6	-	ASSWRGPSNYGYT
TRBJ1-1	TRBV3-1/TRBV3-2	-	ASSQVGQPNTEAF
TRBJ1-1	TRBV25-1	-	ASSPRQANTEAF
TRBJ2-3	TRBV19	-	ASSLPTDTQY
TRBJ2-6	TRBV4-2	TRBD1	ASGDRVVPSGANVLT
TRBJ1-2	TRBV19	TRBD1	ASSIFGQGNYGYT
TRBJ2-1	TRBV3-1/TRBV3-2	TRBD2	ASSLIAGGRNEQF
TRBJ1-6	TRBV6-5	-	ASSFGEGVYNSPLH
TRBJ1-2	TRBV19	TRBD1	ASSRTGGVYT
TRBJ1-4	TRBV6-1	TRBD1	ASSEDRGGEKLF
TRBJ1-1	TRBV5-1	-	ASSSSGGQNTEAF
TRBJ1-1	TRBV12-3/TRBV12-4	-	ASSQRQDTEAF
TRBJ1-2	TRBV7-2	TRBD1	ASSFRTGSDYGYT
TRBJ1-2	TRBV2	TRBD1	ASSDRRGLGYT
TRBJ2-4	TRBV4-3	-	ASSQVRVGGNIQY
TRBJ2-7	TRBV5-6	-	ASSASVYEQY
TRBJ1-2	TRBV9	-	ASSVGRRTATGSGYGYT
TRBJ1-1	TRBV2	TRBD1	ASDRVNTEAF
TRBJ1-5	TRBV7-3	-	ASSFGLDQPQH
TRBJ1-1	TRBV12-3/TRBV12-4	TRBD1	ASLGTGVSEAF
TRBJ1-6	TRBV7-2	-	ASSQQNSPLH
TRBJ1-1	TRBV9	-	ASSDQGREGDEAF
TRBJ1-6	TRBV9	-	ASSPIQANSPLH
TRBJ2-1	TRBV7-8	-	ASSLGGGRVNEQF
TRBJ2-1	TRBV7-2	TRBD2	ASSQSGGLSYNEQF
TRBJ1-6	TRBV19	-	ASSVGGLSPLH
TRBJ1-6	TRBV7-9	-	ASSLYGNSPLH
TRBJ1-5	TRBV27	-	ASATGKGNQPQH
TRBJ1-2	TRBV19	-	ASRDLGGNYGYT
TRBJ1-1	TRBV4-2	TRBD1	ASSPQGAGNTEAF